This TCR beta chain was obtained from a study of shared clonotypes between healthy human individuals. Only in-frame clones appear in the TCRdb table, and some are missing; sequencing was by immunoSEQ multiplex PCR. This table holds about 2.3 million clones, 80% to 95% found once. CDR1 and CDR2 from the germline V gene are LNHNV and YYDKDF (reference sequence). V was clipped by 3 bases and J by 1 base; unmatched bases: 7. The CDR3 runs 17 residues. Sequenced input: naive CD4+ T cells from PBMCs. Documented subset: CD45RA+ positively selected. J is TRBJ2-3 and V is TRBV15; 10 bases fit TRBD1. This TCR came from a man younger than 35 in good health. Some clones in this sample may be carry-over from other donors' samples. The CDR3, as DNA: TGTGCCACCAGCAGTGAGACAGGGGGCGCCCGCACAGATACGCAGTATTTT. As protein: CATSSETGGARTDTQYF.